What follows is one TCR beta chain and its context. The data originate from a study of blood T cell repertoires in COVID-19. Study-level information: From the United States, Italy and Spain came samples of acute and convalescent COVID-19. T cells, B-cell-depleted T cells, or PBMCs supplied cDNA or gDNA.

CDR1 and CDR2 from the germline V gene are MGHRA and YSYEKL. Trimming stripped 7 bases from V and 1 base from J, with 10 bases between. The CDR3 contains 13 residues. Repertoires were generated with immunoSEQ multiplex PCR, while TCRdb's copy carries only in-frame clones and drops some. Among roughly 150,000 clones, about 80% were seen once, and the ten largest hold 11%. The TCR originated in a man between 65 and 85 years old with active or convalescent COVID-19. The specimen was peripheral blood. The chain recombines TRBV4-1 with TRBJ1-1; maybe TRBD1 (6 bases). In nucleotides, the CDR3 is TGCGCCAGCAATGGACAGCCGAACACTGAAGCTTTCTTT. It codes for CASNGQPNTEAFF.